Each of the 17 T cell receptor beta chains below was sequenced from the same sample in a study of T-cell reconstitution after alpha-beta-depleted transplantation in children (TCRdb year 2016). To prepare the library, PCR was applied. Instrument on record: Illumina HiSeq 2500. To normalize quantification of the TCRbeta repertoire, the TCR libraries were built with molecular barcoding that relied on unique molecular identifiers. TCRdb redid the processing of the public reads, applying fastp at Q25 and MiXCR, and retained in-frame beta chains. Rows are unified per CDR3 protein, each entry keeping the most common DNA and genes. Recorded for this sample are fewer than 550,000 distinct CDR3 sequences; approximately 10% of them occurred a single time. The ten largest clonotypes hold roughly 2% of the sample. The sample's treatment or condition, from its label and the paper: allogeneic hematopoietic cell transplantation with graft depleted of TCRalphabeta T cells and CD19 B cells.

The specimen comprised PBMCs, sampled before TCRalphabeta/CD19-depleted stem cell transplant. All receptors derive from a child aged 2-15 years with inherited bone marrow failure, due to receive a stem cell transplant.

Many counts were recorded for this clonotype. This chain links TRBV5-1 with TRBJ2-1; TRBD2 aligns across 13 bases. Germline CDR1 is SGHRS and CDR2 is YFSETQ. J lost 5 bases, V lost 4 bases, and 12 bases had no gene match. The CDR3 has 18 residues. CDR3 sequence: CASSPYRTSGSGDNEQFF. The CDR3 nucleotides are TGCGCCAGCAGCCCTTATCGGACTAGCGGGAGCGGGGACAATGAGCAGTTCTTC.

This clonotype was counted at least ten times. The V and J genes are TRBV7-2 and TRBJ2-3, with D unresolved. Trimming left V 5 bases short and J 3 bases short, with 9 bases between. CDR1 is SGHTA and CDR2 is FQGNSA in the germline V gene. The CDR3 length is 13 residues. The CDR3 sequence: CASSGRPTDTQYF. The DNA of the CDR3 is TGTGCCAGCAGCGGAAGACCGACAGATACGCAGTATTTT. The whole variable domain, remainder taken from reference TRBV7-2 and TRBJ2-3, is GAGVSQSPSNKVTEKGKDVELRCDPISGHTALYWYRQSLGQGLEFLIYFQGNSAPDKSGLPSDRFSAERTGGSVSTLTIQRTQQEDSAVYLCASSGRPTDTQYFGPGTRLTVL.

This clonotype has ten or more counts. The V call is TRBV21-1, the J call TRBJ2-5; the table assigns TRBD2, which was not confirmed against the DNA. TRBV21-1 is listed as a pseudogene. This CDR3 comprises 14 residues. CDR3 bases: TGTGCCAGCAGCTTTACTAGCGGAAGGGGGACCCAGTACTTC. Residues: CASSFTSGRGTQYF.

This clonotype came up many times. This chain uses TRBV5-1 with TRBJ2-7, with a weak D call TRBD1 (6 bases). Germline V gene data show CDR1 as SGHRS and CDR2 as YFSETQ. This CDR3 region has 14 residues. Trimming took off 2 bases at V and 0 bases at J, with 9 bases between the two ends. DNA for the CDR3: TGCGCCAGCAGCTTCCAGGGGCCCTCCTACGAGCAGTACTTC. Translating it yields CASSFQGPSYEQYF.

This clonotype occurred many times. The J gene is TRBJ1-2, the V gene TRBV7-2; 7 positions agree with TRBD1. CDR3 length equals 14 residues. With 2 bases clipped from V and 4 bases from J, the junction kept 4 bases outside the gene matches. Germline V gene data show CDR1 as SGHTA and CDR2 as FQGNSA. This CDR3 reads CASSLRQGSYGYTF. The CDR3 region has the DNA TGTGCCAGCAGCTTAAGACAGGGCAGCTATGGCTACACCTTC.

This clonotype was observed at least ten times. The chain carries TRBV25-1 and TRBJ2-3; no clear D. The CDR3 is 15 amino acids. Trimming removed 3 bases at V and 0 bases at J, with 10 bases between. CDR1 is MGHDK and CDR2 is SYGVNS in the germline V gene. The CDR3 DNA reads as TGTGCCAGCAGTGACTGGAGCTTGAGCACAGATACGCAGTATTTT. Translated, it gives CASSDWSLSTDTQYF.

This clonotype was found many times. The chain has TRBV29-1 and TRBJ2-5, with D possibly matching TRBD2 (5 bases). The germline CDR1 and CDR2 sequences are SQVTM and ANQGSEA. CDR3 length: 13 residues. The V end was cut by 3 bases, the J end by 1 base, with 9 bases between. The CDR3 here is CSVDTGFQETQYF. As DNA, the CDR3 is TGCAGCGTTGATACGGGGTTCCAAGAGACCCAGTACTTC.

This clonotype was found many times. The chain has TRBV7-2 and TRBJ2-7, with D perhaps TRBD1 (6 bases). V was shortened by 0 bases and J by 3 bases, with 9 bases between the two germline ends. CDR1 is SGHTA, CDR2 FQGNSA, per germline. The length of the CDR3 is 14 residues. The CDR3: CASSLAAGDYEQYF. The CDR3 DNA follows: TGTGCCAGCAGCTTAGCCGCAGGGGACTACGAGCAGTACTTC. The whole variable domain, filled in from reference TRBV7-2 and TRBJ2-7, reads GAGVSQSPSNKVTEKGKDVELRCDPISGHTALYWYRQSLGQGLEFLIYFQGNSAPDKSGLPSDRFSAERTGGSVSTLTIQRTQQEDSAVYLCASSLAAGDYEQYFGPGTRLTVT.

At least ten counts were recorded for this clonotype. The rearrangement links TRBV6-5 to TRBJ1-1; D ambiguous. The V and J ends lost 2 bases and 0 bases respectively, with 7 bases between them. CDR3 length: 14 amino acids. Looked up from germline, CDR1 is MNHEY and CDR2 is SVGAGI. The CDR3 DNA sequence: TGTGCCAGCAGTTACGACCTAGTGAACACTGAAGCTTTCTTT. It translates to CASSYDLVNTEAFF.

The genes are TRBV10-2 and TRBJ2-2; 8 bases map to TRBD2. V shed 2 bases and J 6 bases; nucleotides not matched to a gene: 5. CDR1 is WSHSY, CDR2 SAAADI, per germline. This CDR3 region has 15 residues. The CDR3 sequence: CASSEPGGASGELFF. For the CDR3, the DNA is TGCGCCAGCAGTGAGCCGGGGGGGGCCTCCGGGGAGCTGTTTTTT.

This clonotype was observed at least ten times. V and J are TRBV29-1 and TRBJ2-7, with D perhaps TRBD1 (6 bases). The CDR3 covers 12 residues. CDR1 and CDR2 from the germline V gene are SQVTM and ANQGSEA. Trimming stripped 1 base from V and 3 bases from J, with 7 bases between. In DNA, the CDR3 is TGCAGCGTTGAAGGCAGGGGCTACGAGCAGTACTTC. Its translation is CSVEGRGYEQYF.

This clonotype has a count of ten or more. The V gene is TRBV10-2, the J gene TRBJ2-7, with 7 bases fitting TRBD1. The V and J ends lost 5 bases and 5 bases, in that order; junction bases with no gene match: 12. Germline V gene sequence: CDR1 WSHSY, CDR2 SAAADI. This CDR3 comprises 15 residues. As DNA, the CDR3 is TGCGCCAGCAGTATCGGGACAGCTCCTCGCGACGAGCAGTACTTC. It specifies CASSIGTAPRDEQYF.

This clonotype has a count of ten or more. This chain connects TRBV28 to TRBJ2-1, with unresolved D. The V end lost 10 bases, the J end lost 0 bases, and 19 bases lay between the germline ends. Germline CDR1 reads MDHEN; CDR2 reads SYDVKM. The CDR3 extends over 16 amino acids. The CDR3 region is CATNQDWKSSYNEQFF. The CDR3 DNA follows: TGTGCCACCAATCAAGACTGGAAAAGCTCCTACAATGAGCAGTTCTTC.

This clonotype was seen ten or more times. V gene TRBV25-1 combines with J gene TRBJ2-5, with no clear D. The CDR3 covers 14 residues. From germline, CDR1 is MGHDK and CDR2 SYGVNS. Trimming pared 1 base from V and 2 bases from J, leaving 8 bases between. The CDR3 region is CASSESPRQETQYF. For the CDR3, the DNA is TGTGCCAGCAGTGAATCCCCTAGACAAGAGACCCAGTACTTC.

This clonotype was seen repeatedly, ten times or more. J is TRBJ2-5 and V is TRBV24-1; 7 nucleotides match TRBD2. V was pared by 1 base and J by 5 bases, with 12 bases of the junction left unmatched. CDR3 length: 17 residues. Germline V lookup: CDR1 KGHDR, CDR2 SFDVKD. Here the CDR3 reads CATSDFGGPRGDETQYF. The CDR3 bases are TGTGCCACCAGTGATTTTGGCGGACCCCGGGGGGACGAGACCCAGTACTTC.

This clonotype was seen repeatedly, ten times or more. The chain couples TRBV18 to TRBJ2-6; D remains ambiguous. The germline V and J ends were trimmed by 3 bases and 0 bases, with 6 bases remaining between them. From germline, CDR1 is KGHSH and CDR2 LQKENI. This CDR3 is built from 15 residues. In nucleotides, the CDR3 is TGTGCCAGCTCACCTAGTCTCTCTGGGGCCAACGTCCTGACTTTC. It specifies CASSPSLSGANVLTF. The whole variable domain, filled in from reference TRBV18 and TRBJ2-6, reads NAGVMQNPRHLVRRRGQEARLRCSPMKGHSHVYWYRQLPEEGLKFMVYLQKENIIDESGMPKERFSAEFPKEGPSILRIQQVVRGDSAAYFCASSPSLSGANVLTFGAGSRLTVL.

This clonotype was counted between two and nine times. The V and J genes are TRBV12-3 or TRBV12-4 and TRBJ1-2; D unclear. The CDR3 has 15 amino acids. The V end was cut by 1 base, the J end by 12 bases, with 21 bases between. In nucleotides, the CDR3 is TGTGCCAGCAGTTTAGGGGCGTTTTTCGGCCTCTCTAACACCTTC. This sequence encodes CASSLGAFFGLSNTF.